Presented here are 22 T cell receptor beta chains from one specimen sequenced in a study of blood T cell repertoires in COVID-19. TCRdb's copy holds only in-frame clones and misses some; the assay was immunoSEQ multiplex PCR. This sample yields around 440,000 clones, of which about 91% are seen a single time; roughly 12% belongs to the top ten. Sequenced input: peripheral blood. These receptors originate from a woman aged 45-59 years with COVID-19, enrolled during active disease.

V is TRBV12-3 or TRBV12-4 and J is TRBJ1-5; D gene uncertain. The ends were cut back, 6 bases at V and 4 bases at J, with 4 bases in the middle. The CDR3 is 11 residues long. The CDR3 protein is CASSNNQPQHF. For the CDR3, the DNA is TGTGCCAGCAGCAATAATCAGCCCCAGCATTTT.

This chain joins TRBV5-6 and TRBJ1-2, with D unclear. Germline V lookup: CDR1 SGHDT, CDR2 YYEEEE. V gave up 4 bases and J gave up 14 bases, with 18 bases separating them. CDR3 length: 12 amino acids. The chain's CDR3 is CASSRQVEGDTF. Written as DNA, the CDR3 is TGTGCCAGCAGCCGGCAGGTGGAGGGCGATACCTTC.

V and J are TRBV10-1 and TRBJ2-1; D may be TRBD2 (7 bases). V shed 5 bases and J shed 8 bases, with 16 bases lying between them. CDR1 WNHNN and CDR2 SYGVQD come from the germline V gene (reference sequence). The CDR3 contains 14 residues. This chain's CDR3 is CASSMGGAQDEQFF. In DNA, the CDR3 is TGCGCCAGCAGTATGGGGGGGGCCCAGGATGAGCAGTTCTTC.

The count of this clone is one. The chain joins TRBV29-1 to TRBJ2-7; 7 nucleotides agree with TRBD2. Unmatched junction bases numbered 11, after V lost 4 bases and J lost 5 bases. Looked up from germline, CDR1 is SQVTM and CDR2 is ANQGSEA. This CDR3 region has 14 residues. The CDR3 sequence: CSVGASGRPNEQYF. For the CDR3, the DNA is TGCAGCGTTGGGGCTAGCGGTCGCCCCAACGAGCAGTACTTC.

The J gene is TRBJ1-2, the V gene TRBV3-1 (or the pseudogene TRBV3-2); D perhaps matches TRBD1 (5 bases). The CDR3 contains 16 residues. Germline lookup yields CDR1 LGHDT and CDR2 YNNKEL (reference sequence). V shed 0 bases and J shed 5 bases, with 16 bases lying between them. The chain's CDR3 is CASSQDQGTGNYGYTF. CDR3 bases: TGTGCCAGCAGCCAAGATCAAGGGACTGGAAATTATGGCTACACCTTC.

The rearrangement joins TRBV10-3 to TRBJ2-7; TRBD1 matches 11 bases. Germline V gene lookup returns CDR1 ENHRY and CDR2 SYGVKD. Trimming at V came to 10 bases and at J to 6 bases, leaving 11 bases not matched to a gene. CDR3 length equals 14 residues. The CDR3 reads CATRMGQGVIEQYF. DNA for the CDR3: TGTGCCACCAGGATGGGACAGGGGGTAATCGAGCAGTACTTC.

The chain carries TRBV27 and TRBJ2-1; TRBD1 is a possible D gene (5 bases). Trimming cost V 8 bases and J 6 bases, with 14 bases left between them. The CDR3 consists of 13 residues. Germline V CDR1 and CDR2: MNHEY, SMNVEV (reference sequence). This CDR3 reads CASGEGEGNEQFF. For the CDR3, the DNA is TGTGCCAGCGGAGAAGGGGAAGGCAATGAGCAGTTCTTC.

This chain joins TRBV12-3 or TRBV12-4 and TRBJ1-2, with D maybe TRBD1 (5 bases). V lost 6 bases and J lost 8, with 16 bases in between. The CDR3 loop spans 13 amino acids. The CDR3 region has the DNA TGTGCCAGCAGCCTCGGGCGGGGGATAGGCTACACCTTC. Protein sequence: CASSLGRGIGYTF.

The chain employs TRBV3-1 (or the pseudogene TRBV3-2) and TRBJ2-3; a possible D gene is TRBD2 (5 bases). CDR1 is LGHDT and CDR2 is YNNKEL in the germline V gene (reference sequence). The CDR3 covers 17 residues. The germline V and J ends were trimmed by 1 base and 5 bases, with 19 bases remaining between them. The CDR3 coding sequence is TGTGCCAGCAGCCAAGGTTGGGGAGTCGGCAGAGGAGATACGCAGTATTTT. This translates into CASSQGWGVGRGDTQYF.

V is TRBV29-1 and J is TRBJ1-2; possibly TRBD1 for D (6 bases). This CDR3 spans 13 amino acids. V was shortened by 6 bases and J by 6 bases, with 17 bases between the two germline ends. Germline V gene lookup returns CDR1 SQVTM and CDR2 ANQGSEA. CDR3 residues: CSVPGARGDGYTF. As DNA, the CDR3 is TGCAGCGTACCGGGGGCACGGGGGGATGGCTACACCTTC.

Only one count was recorded for this clone. The same CDR3 can be traced to other DNA sequences in this sample. This sequence joins TRBV18 and TRBJ1-1; D possibly corresponds to TRBD1 (6 bases). The CDR3 has 13 amino acids. Germline assignment: CDR1 KGHSH and CDR2 LQKENI. Deletions cut 3 bases from V and 2 bases from J, with 7 bases between. The CDR3 spells CASSPGANTEAFF. CDR3 coding DNA: TGTGCCAGCTCACCGGGGGCAAACACTGAAGCTTTCTTT.

The chain has TRBV7-8 and TRBJ2-5; D not certain. The germline V gene has CDR1 SGHVS and CDR2 FQNEAQ. CDR3 length: 15 amino acids. Trimming took 5 bases from V and 0 from J, leaving 13 bases between them. The CDR3 protein is CASSLLRNNQETQYF. The CDR3 DNA reads as TGTGCCAGCAGCCTACTACGGAACAACCAAGAGACCCAGTACTTC.

This rearrangement joins TRBV5-8 to TRBJ2-1; 12 positions match TRBD2. J was trimmed by 3 bases and V by 4 bases; bases with no gene match: 2. CDR3 length equals 15 residues. CDR1 and CDR2 from the germline V gene are SGHTS and YDEGEE. The CDR3 region is CASSPGLAGYNEQFF. The CDR3 DNA sequence: TGTGCCAGCAGCCCGGGACTAGCGGGCTACAATGAGCAGTTCTTC. Together with reference TRBV5-8 and TRBJ2-1, the CDR3 gives the full variable domain: EAGVTQSPTHLIKTRGQQATLRCSPISGHTSVYWYQQALGLGLQFLLWYDEGEERNRGNFPPRFSGRQFPNYSSELNVNALELEDSALYLCASSPGLAGYNEQFFGPGTRLTVL.

The V call is TRBV5-1, the J call TRBJ2-7; D perhaps matches TRBD2 (6 bases). The CDR3 length is 15 residues. Germline-derived CDR1 and CDR2 are SGHRS and YFSETQ. V gave up 7 bases and J gave up 3 bases, with 20 bases separating them. CDR3 sequence: CASRPLEGQDYEQYF. The CDR3 region has the DNA TGCGCCAGCCGCCCGCTGGAGGGGCAGGACTACGAGCAGTACTTC.

The chain uses TRBV25-1 and TRBJ2-7; D is uncertain. Trimming cost V 4 bases and J 3 bases, with 4 bases left between them. This CDR3 has 11 residues. Germline CDR1 MGHDK, CDR2 SYGVNS. The CDR3 DNA sequence: TGTGCCAGCAGTGCCCTCTACGAGCAGTACTTC. Translating gives CASSALYEQYF.

The chain joins TRBV19 to TRBJ2-7; 7 bases align to TRBD1. This CDR3 has 15 amino acids. With 3 bases clipped from V and 2 bases from J, the junction kept 7 bases outside the gene matches. Germline lookup yields CDR1 LNHDA and CDR2 SQIVND (reference sequence). CDR3 DNA sequence: TGTGCCAGTAGTATGGGGACAGTTGGGACCTACGAGCAGTACTTC. Protein: CASSMGTVGTYEQYF.

This sequence joins TRBV12-3 or TRBV12-4 and TRBJ2-7, with D unclear. V dropped 5 bases and J dropped 3 bases, with 8 bases sitting between them. This CDR3 spans 12 amino acids. CDR3 sequence reads: CASSQASYEQYF. The CDR3 DNA sequence: TGTGCCAGCAGTCAGGCCAGCTACGAGCAGTACTTC.

The V and J genes are TRBV5-8 and TRBJ1-1; 7 nucleotides match TRBD1. The germline V gene has CDR1 SGHTS and CDR2 YDEGEE. CDR3 length: 14 residues. V lost 4 bases, J lost 5 bases, and 8 bases stayed unmatched. This CDR3 reads CASSGRGLGTEAFF. CDR3 coding DNA: TGTGCCAGCAGCGGAAGGGGGCTTGGGACTGAAGCTTTCTTT.

The chain carries TRBV4-2 and TRBJ1-2; 9 positions match TRBD1. Per germline, CDR1 LGHNA and CDR2 YNFKEQ. The length of the CDR3 is 16 residues. Trimming at V came to 0 bases and at J to 4 bases, leaving 6 bases not matched to a gene. The CDR3 DNA is TGTGCCAGCAGCCAAGAAGTGGACAGGGGTGGCTATGGCTACACCTTC. It specifies CASSQEVDRGGYGYTF.

V is TRBV28 and J is TRBJ1-2, with D uncertain. Trimming removed 2 bases from V and 8 bases from J, with 18 bases in between. CDR3 length equals 15 residues. CDR1 MDHEN and CDR2 SYDVKM come from the germline V gene. The CDR3 sequence is CASSLPSDLKEGYTF. CDR3 DNA sequence: TGTGCCAGCAGTTTACCCTCTGATCTTAAGGAGGGCTACACCTTC.

To note about this clone: Within the sample, other DNA sequences also encode this same CDR3. J is TRBJ2-7 and V is TRBV12-3 or TRBV12-4, with a possible D match to TRBD1 (6 bases). The CDR3 runs 12 residues. Trimming shortened V by 2 bases and J by 4 bases, and 6 bases separated the two germline ends. This chain's CDR3 is CASSLTGYEQYF. The CDR3 nucleotides are TGTGCCAGCAGTTTAACAGGGTACGAGCAGTACTTC.

This chain connects TRBV2 to TRBJ1-2, with 7 bases identical to TRBD1. The CDR3 contains 14 residues. The trim removed 3 bases at V and 4 bases at J, leaving 5 bases unmatched. Germline CDR1 and CDR2: SNHLY and FYNNEI. The CDR3 sequence is CASSDGQEGYGYTF. The CDR3 nucleotides read TGTGCCAGCAGTGATGGACAGGAGGGCTATGGCTACACCTTC.